Below, 24 T cell receptor beta chains from the same sample are listed, as sequenced in a study of T-cell reconstitution after alpha-beta-depleted transplantation in children. During its preparation, the TCRbeta library received unique molecular identifiers. TCRdb reprocessed the PCR reads with MiXCR, giving one entry per CDR3 protein. Of roughly 790,000 distinct CDR3 sequences listed, 15% to 20% are singletons. The specimen comprised PBMCs, mostly from graft donor cells, sampled 360 days after TCRalphabeta/CD19-depleted stem cell transplant. The receptors stem from a male patient between 5 and 17 years old who had a stem cell transplant for acute lymphoblastic leukemia, so the T cells may come from the graft donor.

This clonotype was seen more than once but under ten times. This chain joins TRBV12-3 or TRBV12-4 and TRBJ1-1; 7 bases are shared with TRBD1. This CDR3 is 10 amino acids long. Losses at the gene ends were 6 bases for V and 11 bases for J; bases not matched to a gene: 3. The DNA of the CDR3 is TGTGCCAGCAGCCAGGGGGGGGCTTTCTTT. Protein product: CASSQGGAFF.

The V call is TRBV3-1, the J call TRBJ2-3; no clear D. Trimming removed 3 bases at V and 1 base at J, with 8 bases between. The CDR3 loop spans 14 amino acids. Germline CDR1 is LGHDT and CDR2 is YNNKEL (reference sequence). For the CDR3, the DNA is TGTGCCAGCAGCCAGCGCACGCGCACAGATACGCAGTATTTT. Its translation is CASSQRTRTDTQYF.

This clonotype has a handful of counts. The genes are TRBV11-2 and TRBJ2-7; unclear D gene. V dropped 5 bases and J dropped 4 bases, with 9 bases sitting between them. This CDR3 has 12 amino acids. CDR1 and CDR2 from the germline V gene are SGHAT and FQNNGV. The chain's CDR3 is CASSVGLYEQYF. CDR3 DNA sequence: TGTGCCAGCAGCGTCGGTCTATACGAGCAGTACTTC. Together with reference TRBV11-2 and TRBJ2-7, the CDR3 gives the full variable domain: EAGVAQSPRYKIIEKRQSVAFWCNPISGHATLYWYQQILGQGPKLLIQFQNNGVVDDSQLPKDRFSAERLKGVDSTLKIQPAKLEDSAVYLCASSVGLYEQYFGPGTRLTVT.

The chain couples TRBV6-5 to TRBJ2-7, with D tentatively TRBD1 (5 bases). From germline, CDR1 is MNHEY and CDR2 SVGAGI. This CDR3 is built from 15 residues. V shed 0 bases and J shed 2 bases, with 11 bases lying between them. The CDR3 spells CASSYSKGRAYEQYF. Written as DNA, the CDR3 is TGTGCCAGCAGTTACTCGAAGGGCAGGGCCTACGAGCAGTACTTC.

The chain combines TRBV10-3 with TRBJ2-7; TRBD2 is a possible D gene (6 bases). Trimming took off 10 bases at V and 5 bases at J, with 15 bases between the two ends. Germline V gene sequence: CDR1 ENHRY, CDR2 SYGVKD. The CDR3 consists of 12 residues. CDR3 sequence reads: CATAGAGHEQYF. Here the CDR3 DNA reads TGTGCCACGGCTGGTGCGGGGCACGAGCAGTACTTC.

The V gene is TRBV5-1, the J gene TRBJ2-1; D possibly uses TRBD1 or TRBD2 (5 bases each). CDR3 size: 16 residues. The germline V and J ends were trimmed by 1 base and 0 bases, with 11 bases remaining between them. Germline CDR1 SGHRS, CDR2 YFSETQ. The CDR3 DNA sequence: TGCGCCAGCAGCTTGTTCGGGACGGCCTCCTACAATGAGCAGTTCTTC. Translating it yields CASSLFGTASYNEQFF. The variable domain in full, completed from reference TRBV5-1 and TRBJ2-1, reads KAGVTQTPRYLIKTRGQQVTLSCSPISGHRSVSWYQQTPGQGLQFLFEYFSETQRNKGNFPGRFSGRQFSNSRSEMNVSTLELGDSALYLCASSLFGTASYNEQFFGPGTRLTVL.

This clonotype was seen more than once but under ten times. The CDR3 reads CASSQSAGGPSGELFF. The CDR3 bases are TGTGCCAGCAGCCAATCAGCGGGAGGGCCGAGCGGGGAGCTGTTTTTT. The chain has TRBV4-2 and TRBJ2-2; 10 bases line up with TRBD2. The CDR3 extends over 16 amino acids. From germline, CDR1 is LGHNA and CDR2 YNFKEQ. Unmatched junction bases numbered 7, after V lost 2 bases and J lost 7 bases.

This clonotype was found many times. The CDR3 DNA reads TGTGCCAGCAGCCAAGCGGGACTAGTGGGTGAGCAGTACTTC. Translating it yields CASSQAGLVGEQYF. This sequence joins TRBV3-1 and TRBJ2-7, with TRBD2 identical over 8 bases. This CDR3 comprises 14 residues. Trimming took 1 base from V and 7 from J; bases not matched to a gene: 6. CDR1 LGHDT and CDR2 YNNKEL come from the germline V gene (reference sequence).

This CDR3 is CASSLARAHHTDTQYF. CDR3 DNA sequence: TGCGCCAGCAGCTTGGCGAGGGCGCACCACACAGATACGCAGTATTTT. The J gene is TRBJ2-3, the V gene TRBV5-1; D perhaps matches TRBD2 (5 bases). Germline V gene data show CDR1 as SGHRS and CDR2 as YFSETQ. V was pared by 0 bases and J by 2 bases, with 13 bases between. The CDR3 is made up of 16 amino acids.

This clonotype was seen a handful of times. V is TRBV20-1 and J is TRBJ1-2; 9 bases agree with TRBD1. The V gene's germline CDR1 is DFQATT and CDR2 SNEGSKA (reference sequence). V lost 3 bases and J lost 6; bases outside the gene matches: 11. The CDR3 has 15 residues. The CDR3 sequence: CSASPGQGGGNGYTF. CDR3 nucleotide sequence: TGCAGTGCTAGTCCGGGACAGGGAGGAGGGAATGGCTACACCTTC.

This clonotype was detected a few times. The rearrangement uses TRBV7-8 and TRBJ1-6, with 7 bases fitting TRBD1. Trimming removed 4 bases from V and 3 bases from J; junction bases left unmatched: 3. The CDR3 loop spans 15 amino acids. Germline V CDR1 and CDR2: SGHVS, FQNEAQ. This CDR3 is CASSSRQGYNSPLHF. CDR3 sequence (DNA): TGTGCCAGCAGCTCCAGACAGGGCTATAATTCACCCCTCCACTTT.

This clonotype was seen more than once but under ten times. The V gene is TRBV4-1, the J gene TRBJ2-3, with 7 bases identical to TRBD2. Germline V gene sequence: CDR1 MGHRA, CDR2 YSYEKL. This CDR3 is 16 amino acids long. J lost 6 bases, V lost 1 base, and 10 bases had no gene match. The CDR3, as DNA: TGCGCCAGCAGCCAAGGGGCGGCGGGAGCGGGGGATACGCAGTATTTT. It yields the protein CASSQGAAGAGDTQYF.

This clonotype appeared many times. The rearrangement uses TRBV9 and TRBJ2-3; D unresolved. The length of the CDR3 is 12 residues. Germline V gives CDR1 SGDLS, CDR2 YYNGEE. Deletions cut 0 bases from V and 5 bases from J, with 4 bases between. The CDR3 reads CASSVAQDTQYF. In DNA form, the CDR3 reads TGTGCCAGCAGCGTAGCTCAAGATACGCAGTATTTT.

The chain's CDR3 is CASSPHSKDTQYF. In DNA, the CDR3 is TGTGCCAGCAGCCCACACTCAAAGGATACGCAGTATTTT. The chain carries TRBV9 and TRBJ2-3; D not resolved. This CDR3 is 13 amino acids long. With 4 bases removed from V and 6 bases from J, the gap between germline ends came to 12 bases. Germline-derived CDR1 and CDR2 are SGDLS and YYNGEE.

This clonotype was counted between two and nine times. The chain combines TRBV27 with TRBJ2-5; maybe TRBD2 (6 bases). In germline, CDR1 is MNHEY, CDR2 SMNVEV (reference sequence). The length of the CDR3 is 15 residues. Trimming took off 7 bases at V and 2 bases at J, with 17 bases between the two ends. In DNA form, the CDR3 reads TGTGCCAGCACTAACCGCAAGGAGGGACAAGAGACCCAGTACTTC. This encodes CASTNRKEGQETQYF.

This clonotype was seen only a few times. The J gene is TRBJ2-7, the V gene TRBV29-1, with no clear D. This CDR3 contains 11 residues. CDR1 and CDR2 (germline): SQVTM, ANQGSEA. Trimming pared 5 bases from V and 7 bases from J, leaving 12 bases between. The CDR3 loop is CSVSLPREQYF. The CDR3 DNA reads TGCAGCGTTTCTCTCCCCCGGGAGCAGTACTTC.

The V call is TRBV4-1, the J call TRBJ2-7, with 9 positions matching TRBD1. The germline V gene encodes CDR1 MGHRA and CDR2 YSYEKL. CDR3 size: 18 residues. The V gene end was trimmed by 0 bases and the J gene end by 5 bases; junction bases not matched to a gene: 14. The DNA of the CDR3 is TGCGCCAGCAGCCAAGATCGGCTAGCCTCACAGGGGGCCCACGAGCAGTACTTC. This translates into CASSQDRLASQGAHEQYF.

This clonotype has a count of ten or more. The V call is TRBV12-3 or TRBV12-4, the J call TRBJ2-7; D remains unclear. CDR3 length equals 12 residues. V was cut by 0 bases and J by 3 bases, with 3 bases left in between. DNA for the CDR3: TGTGCCAGCAGTTTAGCGCTCTACGAGCAGTACTTC. This translates into CASSLALYEQYF.

The V call is TRBV7-6, the J call TRBJ2-5; 9 nucleotides line up with TRBD2. The germline V gene has CDR1 SGHVS and CDR2 FNYEAQ. There are 16 residues in the CDR3. V shed 3 bases, J shed 1 base, and the junction held 6 bases outside the gene matches. The CDR3 sequence: CASSLTIAGVQETQYF. The DNA of the CDR3 is TGTGCCAGCAGCTTGACTATAGCGGGAGTCCAAGAGACCCAGTACTTC.

This clonotype has a handful of counts. V gene TRBV12-3 or TRBV12-4 combines with J gene TRBJ1-1, with D uncertain. V lost 7 bases and J lost 2, with 11 bases in between. This CDR3 region has 13 residues. CDR3 sequence: CASNPPANTEAFF. In nucleotides, the CDR3 is TGTGCCAGCAACCCGCCAGCAAACACTGAAGCTTTCTTT.

This chain uses TRBV5-1 with TRBJ2-5; 14 bases align to TRBD2. CDR1 and CDR2 (germline): SGHRS, YFSETQ. The CDR3 length is 17 residues. V shed 2 bases and J 2 bases; nucleotides not matched to a gene: 5. The CDR3 is CASSFRTSGRIQETQYF. CDR3 nucleotide sequence: TGCGCCAGCAGCTTTCGGACTAGCGGGAGGATACAAGAGACCCAGTACTTC.

The chain uses TRBV25-1 and TRBJ2-5; D remains ambiguous. The CDR3 length is 12 residues. Germline V CDR1 and CDR2: MGHDK, SYGVNS. V lost 3 bases to trimming and J lost 5 bases, with 7 bases between them. The CDR3 is CASSEWAETQYF. The CDR3, as DNA: TGTGCCAGCAGTGAGTGGGCTGAGACCCAGTACTTC. The full variable domain, with the rest looked up from reference TRBV25-1 and TRBJ2-5, is EADIYQTPRYLVIGTGKKITLECSQTMGHDKMYWYQQDPGMELHLIHYSYGVNSTEKGDLSSESTVSRIRTEHFPLTLESARPSHTSQYLCASSEWAETQYFGPGTRLLVL.

This chain links TRBV20-1 with TRBJ2-1; D is unclear. The CDR3 is 10 amino acids. Germline-derived CDR1 and CDR2 are DFQATT and SNEGSKA (reference sequence). V was cut by 3 bases and J by 9 bases, with 6 bases left in between. Written as DNA, the CDR3 is TGCAGTGCTAGTAGGCGTGAGCAGTTCTTC. It encodes CSASRREQFF.

In this sample, this clonotype turned up a few times. This chain's CDR3 is CASSLGTERNTIYF. In DNA, the CDR3 is TGCGCCAGCAGCTTGGGTACAGAGAGAAACACCATATATTTT. The chain recombines TRBV5-1 with TRBJ1-3, with D unresolved. Deletions cut 0 bases from V and 5 bases from J, with 9 bases between. CDR3 length equals 14 residues. Germline-derived CDR1 and CDR2 are SGHRS and YFSETQ.